Given below is one TCR beta chain in context. This clonotype was seen more than once but under ten times. The clone's antigen remains unknown. The input lacks base qualities; no much larger clone sits a single base away. This entry belongs to a study of identical twins (dated by TCRdb to about 2016). Some background on the complete study: To test whether fetal clonotypes persist, this study deep-sequenced TCR alpha and beta repertoires from monozygotic twins, from unrelated adults of various ages, and from cord blood. To rule out contamination, replicate twin experiments were performed at different times with different library preparation protocols.

General findings and caveats noted by the study authors: The excess sharing between twins in beta out-of-frame sequences was weaker because fewer shared sequences reduced the signal-to-noise ratio. Compared with coincidental sharing between unrelated individuals, out-of-frame TCR alpha sequences shared between twins showed an excess of sequences with low generation probability. Out-of-frame TCR alpha sharing in monozygotic twins was systematically underestimated by recombination models, whereas sharing between unrelated individuals was in agreement with the recombination models. Conclusions relied on cross-sectional statistical analysis, since the same donors could not be followed over many years. Fewer insertions were carried by abundant cord blood beta clonotypes, a similar but weaker trend appeared in young adult naive repertoires, and no such trend appeared in memory repertoires. Zero-insertion analyses could be partly confounded by invariant T cells such as MAIT and iNKT, although diverse VJ usage argued against such confounding for most clonotypes.

Ends trimmed: V by 5 bases, J by 0 bases; bases unmatched to a gene: 5. The CDR3 spans 16 residues, from the cysteine through the phenylalanine. Left in the record is the CDR3 DNA by itself, 48 bases read in frame from the first base. CDR1 and CDR2 (LGHDT, YNNKEL) derive from the germline V gene (reference sequence). Every donor was a healthy Caucasian. The twin cohort consisted of three pairs of female monozygotic twins, all aged roughly 18 to 30 years. Positive isolation kits from Invitrogen were used to isolate CD4+ and CD8+ T cell populations. Preparation of the library involved 5' RACE. Reads for this sample came from an Illumina HiSeq 2000. A universal primer binding site was introduced by template switching, and a unique molecular identifier was present in the final cDNA, enabling accurate counting of TCR cDNA molecules. First-strand cDNA for TCR alpha and beta chains was synthesized from specific primers in the conserved constant-segment region. To control for contamination, every cDNA library was double barcoded, receiving both a SMART-Mk sample barcode and Illumina barcodes. TruSeq adapter sequences and Illumina sample barcodes were added in two successive PCR steps. The TCR alpha and beta cDNA libraries were sequenced on the Illumina HiSeq platform using custom primers. Per the source publication's procedure: MiGEC processed the raw reads to extract unique molecular identifiers, while MiXCR was used to determine the CDR3 positions. Recombination models were inferred per individual with the repgenHMM and IGoR tools using an EM algorithm. Shared clonotype analysis was performed with the tcR package in R, normalizing sharing by the product of cloneset sizes. To study raw recombination without the effects of thymic and clonal selection, out-of-frame nonproductive sequences were analyzed. TCRdb handled the public reads itself, with Q25 trimming in fastp and clone calling in MiXCR, and kept productive beta chains. Rows matching on CDR3 protein sequence are summarized as one entry with the most common DNA and genes. TCRdb assigned the V and J calls; the authors' analysis was not used. For this sample the table gives hundreds of thousands of distinct CDR3 sequences, of which roughly 26% were detected only once. The ten largest make up approximately 2.9% of the sample.

These same records also appear under a second study, on T cells expressing NK-cell markers. The second study reports: In sorted CD3+CD56+NKG2C+, CD3+CD56+NKG2C- and CD3+CD56-NKG2C+ T-cell subsets from several donors, TCR beta-chain repertoires were profiled. Among the eight sequenced donors, only one was HCMV-seronegative, while the other seven were HCMV-seropositive. To restrict sorting to alphabetaTCR-expressing T cells, an anti-gammadeltaTCR antibody was added in several experiments. In five to seven donors, the dominant CD3+CD56+NKG2C+ clonotypes were found to rank among the top 10 CD8+ clonotypes and to make up about 1.0-7.5% of CD8+ T cells. Those dominant clonotypes were again the most abundant among CD3+CD56-NKG2C+ cells in a handful of donors, at about 25-60.1%. Whether the expanded NKG2C-expressing T cell clones were specific for HCMV antigens was left unclear. All eight donors whose samples were sequenced were randomly selected healthy volunteers, three of them men and five women. To determine HCMV serostatus, a commercial ELISA kit was used to detect HCMV-specific IgG in serum. Reads were demultiplexed and grouped by UMI with MIGEC, and clonotypes were assembled and quantified with MiTCR. To remove erroneous sequences, TCR cDNA sequences were retained only when supported by two or more reads. The tcR package was used for downstream repertoire analysis, and clonotypes were matched between fractions using CDR3 nucleotide sequence together with V segment. VDJmatch was used to annotate antigen specificity against VDJdb, with one amino acid substitution allowed in CDR3.

The TCR originated in a woman younger than 35 in good health. Recombination joined TRBV3-1 with TRBJ2-3; 10 bases in between match TRBD2. Sequencing was performed on CD4+ T cells sorted from blood. The CDR3 protein: CASSGTSGDSTDTQYF. The sequenced DNA is TGTGCCAGCAGCGGAACTAGCGGGGATAGCACAGATACGCAGTATTTT.